The clone carrying this T cell receptor beta chain came up many times. Antigen: not known. The record originates from a study of beta chain features in type 1 diabetes. The germline gives CDR1 MNHNS, CDR2 SASEGT. Trimming left V 2 bases short and J 0 bases short, with 9 bases between. This CDR3 is built from 15 residues. The study's findings and limits: A pattern of fewer insertions and more deletions at VDJ junctions was seen in type 1 diabetes patients. Highly expressing activated T cells could be over-counted with a cDNA template.

What was sequenced were expressed TCRB transcripts, since all of the isolated RNA had been reverse transcribed. The method was immunoSEQ multiplex PCR; TCRdb's version includes in-frame clones alone and lacks a portion of them. The repertoire holds about 150,000 clones, roughly 10% seen once, with roughly 2% in the top ten. Sequenced input: central memory CD4+ T cells from blood. The chain employs TRBV6-1 and TRBJ2-3; no clear D. This TCR derives from a man younger than 30 in good health. The CDR3 here is CASSEFRRSTDTQYF. The CDR3 DNA follows: TGTGCCAGCAGTGAATTTAGGAGAAGCACAGATACGCAGTATTTT.